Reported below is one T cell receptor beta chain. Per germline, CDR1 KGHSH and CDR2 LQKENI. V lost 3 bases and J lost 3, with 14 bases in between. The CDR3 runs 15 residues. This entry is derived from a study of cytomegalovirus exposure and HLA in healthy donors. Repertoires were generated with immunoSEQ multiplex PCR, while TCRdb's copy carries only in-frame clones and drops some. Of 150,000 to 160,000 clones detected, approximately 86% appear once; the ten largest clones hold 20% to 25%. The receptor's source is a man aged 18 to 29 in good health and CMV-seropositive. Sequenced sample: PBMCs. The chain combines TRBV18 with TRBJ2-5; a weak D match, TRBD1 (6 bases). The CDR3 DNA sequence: TGTGCCAGCTCACCTCAGGGGCGGACCGAAGAGACCCAGTACTTC. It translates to CASSPQGRTEETQYF.